This T cell receptor (beta chain) was profiled in a study of vaccination effects on CD4 cells after COVID-19. TCRdb keeps only in-frame clones here, not all; method: immunoSEQ multiplex PCR. The table shows some 79,000 clones, with around 76% occurring only once. This clone has only a few counts. Its target is unknown. CDR1 MGHDK and CDR2 SYGVNS come from the germline V gene. Trimming cost V 4 bases and J 4 bases; bases outside gene matches: 6. This CDR3 region has 14 residues. Findings and caveats of the study: Only a few convalescent patients and no early post-infection timepoints featured in the study.

Sequencing followed a ViraFEST assay step that expanded antigen-specific CD4+ T cells with viral peptide pools. CD4+ T cell isolation took place after nine to eleven days of culture. This TCR was recovered from a human donor who received a COVID-19 vaccine. The specimen comprised CD4+ T cells from PBMCs cultured with HCoV-229E spike peptides, sampled before COVID-19 vaccination. The chain employs TRBV25-1 and TRBJ2-5; 7 bases are a match to TRBD1. CDR3 in amino acids: CASSVRDSRETQYF. CDR3 nucleotides: TGTGCCAGCAGTGTCCGGGACAGCAGAGAGACCCAGTACTTC.